One and the same sample provided the 18 T cell receptor beta chains below, sequenced in a study of T cell responses to AZD1222 COVID-19 vaccine. Profiling relied on immunoSEQ multiplex PCR, and the TCRdb table lists in-frame clones only, not all of them. Among about 170,000 clones, 75% to 95% were seen once, and the ten largest hold less than 3%. Sequences were derived from peripheral blood, sampled on day 0 of AZD1222 vaccination. The receptors stem from an adult in good health.

The chain is built from TRBV7-3 and TRBJ2-3; D not resolved. Germline-derived CDR1 and CDR2 are SGHTA and FQGTGA. Between the trimmed V and J ends, which lost 5 bases and 6 bases, there was a span of 9 bases. The length of the CDR3 is 12 residues. The CDR3 region has the DNA TGTGCCAGCAGCCCTACCCCGGATACGCAGTATTTT. Its translation is CASSPTPDTQYF. Full variable domain (outside the CDR3, taken from reference TRBV7-3 and TRBJ2-3): GAGVSQTPSNKVTEKGKYVELRCDPISGHTALYWYRQSLGQGPEFLIYFQGTGAADDSGLPNDRFFAVRPEGSVSTLKIQRTERGDSAVYLCASSPTPDTQYFGPGTRLTVL.

This chain uses TRBV15 with TRBJ2-1, with D possibly TRBD1 on 6 matching bases. V shed 4 bases and J shed 3 bases, with 13 bases lying between them. The CDR3 is 15 residues long. Germline V gene data show CDR1 as LNHNV and CDR2 as YYDKDF (reference sequence). The CDR3, as DNA: TGTGCCACCAGCACGGACAGTGGTGGCTACAATGAGCAGTTCTTC. Translating gives CATSTDSGGYNEQFF.

This clone was seen a single time. The rearrangement uses TRBV21-1 and TRBJ1-5. TRBV21-1 is reported as a pseudogene. This CDR3 has 20 residues. In nucleotides, the CDR3 is TGTGCCAGCAGCACGCTTTACAGCCGAAGGAAACTATATAGCAATCAGCCCCAGCATTTT. Translated, it gives CASSTLYSRRKLYSNQPQHF.

The gene calls are TRBV9 and TRBJ2-1; 9 bases align to TRBD1. V was clipped by 4 bases and J by 4 bases; unmatched bases: 6. Germline V gene sequence: CDR1 SGDLS, CDR2 YYNGEE. The CDR3 is 15 residues long. The CDR3 DNA is TGTGCCAGCAGCAAGGGACAGGGTAGTTACAATGAGCAGTTCTTC. It specifies CASSKGQGSYNEQFF.

The chain uses TRBV7-2 and TRBJ1-5; 7 bases agree with TRBD1. The CDR3 spans 14 residues. Germline V CDR1 and CDR2: SGHTA, FQGNSA. V lost 5 bases and J lost 5; bases outside the gene matches: 6. The CDR3, as DNA: TGTGCCAGCAGCAAAGACAGGGTCTATCAGCCCCAGCATTTT. Translation: CASSKDRVYQPQHF.

The chain links TRBV19 to TRBJ1-6; tentatively, D is TRBD1 (5 bases). The CDR3 sequence is 14 residues long. In germline, CDR1 is LNHDA, CDR2 SQIVND (reference sequence). The V and J ends lost 3 bases and 10 bases respectively, with 13 bases between them. The CDR3 DNA reads as TGTGCCAGTAGTATGGGGGGGAGGGAGTCACCCCTCCACTTT. Its protein is CASSMGGRESPLHF.

This clone is a singleton in its sample. V and J are TRBV5-4 and TRBJ1-2; TRBD1 is a possible D gene (5 bases). V shed 4 bases and J shed 7 bases, with 11 bases lying between them. The CDR3 totals 12 residues. CDR1 SGHNT and CDR2 YYREEE come from the germline V gene (reference sequence). The CDR3 spells CASSPTGVGYTF. The CDR3 DNA reads TGTGCCAGCAGCCCGACGGGGGTTGGCTACACCTTC.

V and J are TRBV3-1 (or the pseudogene TRBV3-2) and TRBJ2-1; TRBD2 matches 13 bases. The junction had 6 bases not matched to a gene; V was cut back by 5 bases and J by 8 bases. In germline, CDR1 is LGHDT, CDR2 YNNKEL (reference sequence). This CDR3 contains 15 residues. The CDR3 reads CASSDRLAGGYEQFF. CDR3 sequence (DNA): TGTGCCAGCAGCGACCGACTAGCGGGGGGTTATGAGCAGTTCTTC.

The CDR3 nucleotides are TGTGCCAGCAGGGGATCAGGGGACACCATATATTTT. Translated: CASRGSGDTIYF. The gene calls are TRBV27 and TRBJ1-3; D may be TRBD1 (6 bases). Germline values: CDR1 MNHEY, CDR2 SMNVEV (reference sequence). Between the trimmed V and J ends, which lost 6 bases and 8 bases, there was a span of 11 bases. The CDR3 is 12 residues long.

This clone was seen only once. This chain uses TRBV19 with TRBJ2-5, with 9 bases lining up with TRBD2. The J segment lost 1 base and the V segment lost 2 bases, leaving 2 bases of the junction unmatched. The germline gives CDR1 LNHDA, CDR2 SQIVND (reference sequence). The CDR3 sequence is 15 residues long. CDR3 amino acids: CASSILAGLQETQYF. The CDR3 DNA reads TGTGCCAGTAGTATACTAGCGGGGCTCCAAGAGACCCAGTACTTC.

This clone was seen once. The chain couples TRBV19 to TRBJ1-1; 9 bases match TRBD1. Germline CDR1 is LNHDA and CDR2 is SQIVND (reference sequence). Unmatched junction bases numbered 4, after V lost 6 bases and J lost 2 bases. There are 14 residues in the CDR3. CDR3 nucleotide sequence: TGTGCCAGTAGATGGGACAGGGCAAACACTGAAGCTTTCTTT. Protein: CASRWDRANTEAFF.

This chain uses TRBV4-2 with TRBJ2-5; TRBD2 matches at 10 bases. This CDR3 has 16 amino acids. Unmatched junction bases numbered 9, after V lost 4 bases and J lost 4 bases. Germline V gene data show CDR1 as LGHNA and CDR2 as YNFKEQ. The CDR3 nucleotides are TGTGCCAGCAGCCCCCTGAGCGGGGGGGCCCTAGAGACCCAGTACTTC. Protein product: CASSPLSGGALETQYF.

The chain has TRBV27 and TRBJ2-1, with TRBD2 matching over 9 bases. Germline CDR1 reads MNHEY; CDR2 reads SMNVEV (reference sequence). There are 14 residues in the CDR3. Trimming cost V 7 bases and J 8 bases; bases outside gene matches: 9. For the CDR3, the DNA is TGTGCCAGCACCGATGGGACTAGCTTCCATGAGCAGTTCTTC. It yields the protein CASTDGTSFHEQFF.

The V call is TRBV7-2, the J call TRBJ1-2, with D unresolved. Germline CDR1 is SGHTA and CDR2 is FQGNSA. The CDR3 is 13 residues long. Trimming stripped 1 base from V and 8 bases from J, with 11 bases between. CDR3 nucleotide sequence: TGTGCCAGCAGCTTAGATCTGGCCGCGGGCTACACCTTC. Protein product: CASSLDLAAGYTF.

The chain is built from TRBV19 and TRBJ1-2, with D possibly being TRBD1 (6 bases). The CDR3 extends over 15 amino acids. CDR1 is LNHDA and CDR2 is SQIVND in the germline V gene (reference sequence). Trimming left V 3 bases short and J 0 bases short, with 11 bases between. As DNA, the CDR3 is TGTGCCAGTAGTATGTCCGGGGGCGCTAACTATGGCTACACCTTC. Protein: CASSMSGGANYGYTF.

The chain's CDR3 is CASSLILGLDEQFF. The CDR3 bases are TGTGCCAGCAGCTTAATTCTCGGCTTAGACGAGCAGTTCTTC. The genes are TRBV7-2 and TRBJ2-1; D remains ambiguous. Germline V gene data show CDR1 as SGHTA and CDR2 as FQGNSA. V was clipped by 2 bases and J by 10 bases, with 15 bases between them. The length of the CDR3 is 14 residues.

V is TRBV2 and J is TRBJ1-5, with D perhaps TRBD1 (5 bases). Trimming took 2 bases from V and 1 from J, leaving 12 bases between them. Germline values: CDR1 SNHLY, CDR2 FYNNEI. The CDR3 totals 16 residues. The CDR3 nucleotides read TGTGCCAGCAGTGAACGGGCAGGGCTGAGCAATCAGCCCCAGCATTTT. It specifies CASSERAGLSNQPQHF.

J is TRBJ1-4 and V is TRBV2; D is ambiguous. Trimming removed 6 bases at V and 0 bases at J, with 11 bases between. The germline V gene encodes CDR1 SNHLY and CDR2 FYNNEI. The CDR3 totals 15 residues. CDR3 sequence: CASRDKSATNEKLFF. CDR3 bases: TGTGCCAGCAGAGACAAGTCGGCAACTAATGAAAAACTGTTTTTT.